Sequencing of this T cell receptor (beta chain) was carried out in a study of CD8+CD57+ T cells in acquired aplastic anemia. About the study: Sorted CD4+ plus CD8+ cells gave DNA averaging roughly 3 ug. Points from the study as a whole: Patients and controls turned out to have some 30 CD8+ CDR3 sequences in common.

A word on this clonotype: Its specificity is not known.

Only patients with CD8+CD57+ cell expansion on flow cytometry were chosen for sequencing. Investigators profiled TCR beta VDJ and CDR3 from genomic DNA template. TCRdb itself ran the reads through MiXCR, one entry per CDR3 protein. Among a few hundred thousand distinct CDR3 sequences, roughly 82% were seen once, and the ten largest hold approximately 42%. This CDR3 is built from 13 residues. Trimming left V 5 bases short and J 1 base short, with 8 bases between. Germline CDR1 SGHTA, CDR2 FQGTGA. This sequence joins TRBV7-3 and TRBJ1-1, with D tentatively TRBD1 (5 bases). Source material: sorted CD4+, CD8+, or CD8+CD57+ T cells (not recorded which) from PBMCs. This TCR derives from a human donor with aplastic anemia. In DNA form, the CDR3 reads TGTGCCAGCAGCAACGACAGGAACACTGAAGCTTTCTTT. It is translated as CASSNDRNTEAFF.